The rows below give T cell receptor beta chains drawn from one sample of a study of blood T cell repertoires in COVID-19. Repertoires were generated with immunoSEQ multiplex PCR, while TCRdb's copy carries only in-frame clones and drops some. The table has about 160,000 clones, around 80% seen once; the top ten hold around 3.2%. The sequencing sample was made of PBMCs or T cells enriched from blood (not recorded which). The source of these receptors is an older woman who had recovered from COVID-19. CDR3s include the opening cysteine and the closing phenylalanine or tryptophan. The order of the fields is D gene, CDR3 length, J gene, V gene, CDR3 protein. D genes are given only for firm matches.

TRBD1 14 TRBJ1-1 TRBV3-1/TRBV3-2 CASRYTGGDTEAFF
- 14 TRBJ1-2 TRBV9 CASSVEAFNYGYTF
- 14 TRBJ1-3 TRBV3-1/TRBV3-2 CASSQRGSGNTIYF
TRBD2 18 TRBJ2-4 TRBV7-2 CASSLGLAGGPSKNIQYF
TRBD2 16 TRBJ2-2 TRBV5-1 CASSLTSGENTGELFF
- 15 TRBJ1-6 TRBV7-9 CASSFREPYNSPLHF
- 16 TRBJ2-1 TRBV7-8 CASSLGAGKPYNEQFF
- 13 TRBJ2-3 TRBV19 CASSIGTTDTQYF
TRBD2 17 TRBJ2-3 TRBV19 CASSIVVGEGIPDTQYF
- 12 TRBJ1-1 TRBV4-1 CASRGVFAEAFF
TRBD1 17 TRBJ1-2 TRBV18 CASSPIGQGSYPYGYTF
- 15 TRBJ1-6 TRBV5-6 CASSRRSSYNSPLHF
- 15 TRBJ2-1 TRBV19 CASSPAASSYNEQFF
- 19 TRBJ1-5 TRBV9 CASPKRTEFSLYSNQPQHF
TRBD1 16 TRBJ2-5 TRBV19 CASSMTGIGYQETQYF
TRBD1 16 TRBJ1-6 TRBV2 CASSNKRGDSNSPLHF
TRBD1 15 TRBJ2-1 TRBV5-5 CASSGGQGSYNEQFF
TRBD2 15 TRBJ2-7 TRBV7-9 CASSLLGLGGNEQYF
TRBD1 17 TRBJ1-1 TRBV9 CASSVAPGSGGNTEAFF
- 16 TRBJ1-3 TRBV12-1 CASSFLSGTAGNTIYF
TRBD1 15 TRBJ2-7 TRBV2 CASSPRGQGSYEQYF
- 13 TRBJ1-2 TRBV2 CASRPGFNYGYTF
TRBD1 13 TRBJ1-6 TRBV30 CAGGTEPYSPLHF
- 15 TRBJ2-5 TRBV28 CASSSLQSYQETQYF
- 12 TRBJ2-1 TRBV29-1 CSARSSYNEQFF
TRBD1 16 TRBJ2-3 TRBV30 CAWSPGTGGSTDTQYF
TRBD1 13 TRBJ1-5 TRBV2 CASVGQGERPQHF
TRBD1 18 TRBJ1-2 TRBV9 CASSAEPGQPFLFYGYTF
- 20 TRBJ2-3 TRBV5-8 CASSKIPTIGPYEHTDTQYF
TRBD1 16 TRBJ1-5 TRBV9 CASSGGTGVGTQPQHF
TRBD1 15 TRBJ2-7 TRBV5-6 CASSPLKTGTYEQYF
- 13 TRBJ2-5 TRBV2 CASSEQGVETQYF
- 14 TRBJ2-3 TRBV7-2 CASSWGVRVDTQYF
- 14 TRBJ1-4 TRBV2 CASSPPGSGEKLFF
TRBD2 17 TRBJ2-2 TRBV5-1 CASSYYSGGANTGELFF
- 14 TRBJ1-5 TRBV6-5 CASSNGAGNQPQHF
- 14 TRBJ2-7 TRBV6-5 CASSYNREPYEQYF
- 15 TRBJ2-2 TRBV5-1 CASSLEQPRTGELFF